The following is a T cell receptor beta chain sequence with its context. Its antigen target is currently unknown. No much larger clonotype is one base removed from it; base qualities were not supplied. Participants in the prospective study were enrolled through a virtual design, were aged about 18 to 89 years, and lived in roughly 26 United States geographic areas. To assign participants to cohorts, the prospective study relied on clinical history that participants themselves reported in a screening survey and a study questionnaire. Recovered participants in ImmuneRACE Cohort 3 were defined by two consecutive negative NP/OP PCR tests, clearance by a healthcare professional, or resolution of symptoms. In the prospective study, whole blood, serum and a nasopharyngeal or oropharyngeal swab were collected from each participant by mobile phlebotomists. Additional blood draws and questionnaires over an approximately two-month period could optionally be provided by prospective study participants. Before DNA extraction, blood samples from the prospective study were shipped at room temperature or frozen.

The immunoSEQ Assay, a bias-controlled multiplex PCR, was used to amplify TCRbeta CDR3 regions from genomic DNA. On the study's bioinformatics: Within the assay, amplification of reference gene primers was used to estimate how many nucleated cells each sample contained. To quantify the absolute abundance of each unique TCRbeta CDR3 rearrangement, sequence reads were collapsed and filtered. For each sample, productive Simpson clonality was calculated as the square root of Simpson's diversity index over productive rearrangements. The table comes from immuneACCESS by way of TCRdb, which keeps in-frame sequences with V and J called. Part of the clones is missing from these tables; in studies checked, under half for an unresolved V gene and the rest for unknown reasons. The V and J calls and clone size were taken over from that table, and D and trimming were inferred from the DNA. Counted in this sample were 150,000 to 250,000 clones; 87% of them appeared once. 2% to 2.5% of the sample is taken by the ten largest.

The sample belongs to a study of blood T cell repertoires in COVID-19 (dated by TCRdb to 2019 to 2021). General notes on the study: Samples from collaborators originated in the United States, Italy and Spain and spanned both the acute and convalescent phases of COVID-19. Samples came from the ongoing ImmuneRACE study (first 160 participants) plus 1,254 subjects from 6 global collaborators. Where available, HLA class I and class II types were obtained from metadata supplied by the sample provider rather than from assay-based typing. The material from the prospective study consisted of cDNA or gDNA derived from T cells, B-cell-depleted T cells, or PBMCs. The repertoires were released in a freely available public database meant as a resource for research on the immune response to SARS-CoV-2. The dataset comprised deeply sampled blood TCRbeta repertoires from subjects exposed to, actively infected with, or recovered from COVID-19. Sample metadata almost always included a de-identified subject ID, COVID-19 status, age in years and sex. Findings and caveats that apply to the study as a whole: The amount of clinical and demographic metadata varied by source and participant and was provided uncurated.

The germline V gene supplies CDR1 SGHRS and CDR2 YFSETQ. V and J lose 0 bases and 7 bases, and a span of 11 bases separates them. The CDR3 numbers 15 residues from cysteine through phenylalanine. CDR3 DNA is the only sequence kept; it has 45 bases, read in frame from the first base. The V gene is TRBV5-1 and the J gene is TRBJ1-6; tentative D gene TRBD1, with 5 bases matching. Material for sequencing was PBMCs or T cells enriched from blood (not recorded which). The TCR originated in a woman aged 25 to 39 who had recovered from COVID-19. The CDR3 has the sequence CASSLDPGQNSPLHF. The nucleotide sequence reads TGCGCCAGCAGCTTGGACCCAGGGCAGAATTCACCCCTCCACTTT.